Presented here are 14 T cell receptor beta chains from one specimen sequenced in a study of post-analysis software for immune sequencing data. These receptors have no known antigen. Unique molecular identifiers tagged the TCR beta cDNA libraries. TCRdb reprocessed the PCR reads via MiXCR and lists one record per CDR3 protein. Among approximately 730,000 distinct CDR3 sequences, roughly 30% were seen once, and the ten largest hold more than 0.55%. Study conclusions and caveats: About five TRBV segments (TRBV5-6, TRBV5-1 and TRBV20-1 among them) occurred more frequently in patients than in controls.

The sequencing sample was made of blood. The origin of the receptors is a girl aged 10 to 17 with multiple sclerosis.

The J gene is TRBJ1-2, the V gene TRBV20-1, with a possible D match to TRBD1 (5 bases). There are 13 residues in the CDR3. The germline gives CDR1 DFQATT, CDR2 SNEGSKA (reference sequence). V lost 0 bases and J lost 0, with 5 bases in between. In DNA form, the CDR3 reads TGCAGTGCTAGAGAGGGGGCTAACTATGGCTACACCTTC. Protein product: CSAREGANYGYTF.

This clonotype was counted a few times. This chain connects TRBV28 to TRBJ2-5; D is uncertain. The germline gives CDR1 MDHEN, CDR2 SYDVKM. Trimming shortened V by 8 bases and J by 2 bases, and 6 bases separated the two germline ends. CDR3 length: 11 residues. In nucleotides, the CDR3 is TGTGCCAGCGCAGGTCAAGAGACCCAGTACTTC. Its protein product is CASAGQETQYF.

This clonotype was recorded a few times. This sequence joins TRBV10-3 and TRBJ2-7, with 14 bases identical to TRBD2. The DNA end favors TRBJ2-5, so the J call may be wrong. There are 16 residues in the CDR3. Looked up from germline, CDR1 is ENHRY and CDR2 is SYGVKD. The CDR3 nucleotides read TGTGCCATCAGGACGGGACTAGCGGGAGAGGGGGAGACCCAGTACTTC. Protein product: CAIRTGLAGEGETQYF.

V is TRBV29-1 and J is TRBJ1-2, with unresolved D. Trimming cost V 3 bases and J 4 bases, with 12 bases left between them. This CDR3 region has 13 residues. Germline V CDR1 and CDR2: SQVTM, ANQGSEA. CDR3 nucleotide sequence: TGCAGCGTTGAGAGATCTGGGAGCTATGGCTACACCTTC. Translating gives CSVERSGSYGYTF.

This clonotype has ten or more counts. The rearrangement joins TRBV6-5 to TRBJ1-6, with D possibly matching TRBD1 (5 bases). The length of the CDR3 is 15 residues. The V end lost 4 bases, the J end lost 7 bases, and 14 bases lay between the germline ends. The germline gives CDR1 MNHEY, CDR2 SVGAGI. The CDR3 protein is CASSFGSSGNSPLHF. The CDR3 coding sequence is TGTGCCAGCAGTTTCGGGTCCTCAGGGAATTCACCCCTCCACTTT.

The rearrangement links TRBV4-1 to TRBJ2-3, with D maybe TRBD1 (5 bases). Germline CDR1 MGHRA, CDR2 YSYEKL. Trimming shortened V by 7 bases and J by 5 bases, and 16 bases separated the two germline ends. CDR3 size: 14 residues. The CDR3 DNA reads as TGCGCCAGCACCTCATCGCAGGGCTTAGATACGCAGTATTTT. It yields the protein CASTSSQGLDTQYF.

This clonotype was observed a handful of times. V is TRBV4-1 and J is TRBJ1-6, with 11 bases aligning to TRBD1. Germline assignment: CDR1 MGHRA and CDR2 YSYEKL. The CDR3 consists of 17 residues. Unmatched junction bases numbered 10, after V lost 4 bases and J lost 8 bases. The CDR3 DNA follows: TGCGCCAGCAGCCGAATGACTCCGGGACAGGGGGATTCACCCCTCCACTTT. Translating gives CASSRMTPGQGDSPLHF.

This clonotype showed up many times. The genes are TRBV29-1 and TRBJ2-3; no reliable D call. Per germline, CDR1 SQVTM and CDR2 ANQGSEA. V was cut by 5 bases and J by 6 bases, with 12 bases left in between. The CDR3 is 12 amino acids. Written as DNA, the CDR3 is TGCAGCGTTAAGCCCCTTGGGGATACGCAGTATTTT. The encoded protein is CSVKPLGDTQYF.

The chain couples TRBV18 to TRBJ2-5; the match to TRBD2 covers 10 bases. CDR3 length: 18 amino acids. The V gene's germline CDR1 is KGHSH and CDR2 LQKENI. V shed 3 bases and J 4 bases; nucleotides not matched to a gene: 14. The CDR3 protein is CASSPEEASGRRRETQYF. The CDR3 coding sequence is TGTGCCAGCTCACCCGAGGAGGCTAGCGGGAGAAGAAGAGAGACCCAGTACTTC. The entire variable domain, with the rest obtained from reference TRBV18 and TRBJ2-5, is as follows: NAGVMQNPRHLVRRRGQEARLRCSPMKGHSHVYWYRQLPEEGLKFMVYLQKENIIDESGMPKERFSAEFPKEGPSILRIQQVVRGDSAAYFCASSPEEASGRRRETQYFGPGTRLLVL.

This clonotype was observed a few times. The chain combines TRBV7-2 with TRBJ1-5; D gene uncertain. The CDR3 is made up of 13 amino acids. Germline assignment: CDR1 SGHTA and CDR2 FQGNSA. V was trimmed by 3 bases and J by 5 bases, leaving 8 bases between them. DNA for the CDR3: TGTGCCAGCAGCTTTGACTCCTATCAGCCCCAGCATTTT. It codes for CASSFDSYQPQHF. Full variable domain (outside the CDR3, taken from reference TRBV7-2 and TRBJ1-5): GAGVSQSPSNKVTEKGKDVELRCDPISGHTALYWYRQSLGQGLEFLIYFQGNSAPDKSGLPSDRFSAERTGGSVSTLTIQRTQQEDSAVYLCASSFDSYQPQHFGDGTRLSIL.

The table lists this clonotype with a few counts. The V and J genes are TRBV4-3 and TRBJ2-5, with D tentatively TRBD1 (6 bases). V lost 0 bases and J lost 1, with 9 bases in between. This CDR3 region has 15 residues. From germline, CDR1 is LGHNA and CDR2 YSLEER. DNA of the CDR3: TGCGCCAGCAGCCAAGATAGGGACACCCAAGAGACCCAGTACTTC. Translated, it gives CASSQDRDTQETQYF.

The CDR3 here is CASRRGRDNEQFF. CDR3 nucleotides: TGTGCCAGCAGGCGAGGACGAGACAATGAGCAGTTCTTC. J is TRBJ2-1 and V is TRBV12-3 or TRBV12-4; D is unclear. The CDR3 is made up of 13 amino acids. V dropped 6 bases and J dropped 5 bases, with 11 bases sitting between them.

The chain uses TRBV12-3 or TRBV12-4 and TRBJ1-2; TRBD1 is a possible D gene (5 bases). V shed 6 bases and J shed 8 bases, with 25 bases lying between them. This CDR3 is 16 amino acids long. CDR3 amino acids: CASSSPGGGMRGGYTF. CDR3 DNA: TGTGCCAGCAGCTCCCCTGGCGGGGGAATGAGGGGAGGCTACACCTTC.

The rearrangement uses TRBV5-5 and TRBJ2-1; 7 bases match TRBD1. The CDR3 totals 16 residues. Trimming cost V 4 bases and J 7 bases; bases outside gene matches: 14. From germline, CDR1 is SGHKS and CDR2 YYEKEE (reference sequence). The CDR3 nucleotides read TGTGCCAGCAGCGGGGAACTAGACAGGGCGGAAAATGAGCAGTTCTTC. It specifies CASSGELDRAENEQFF.